The next 24 T cell receptor beta chains were all read from a single sample in a study of blood T cell repertoires in COVID-19. The table came from immunoSEQ multiplex PCR; TCRdb's copy has only in-frame clones and leaves some out. The sample has under 300,000 clones, more than 65% seen once. Material for sequencing was peripheral blood. All receptors derive from a woman aged 40-49 years with active or convalescent COVID-19.

The CDR3 is CASRATGMNTEAFF. The CDR3 DNA reads as TGTGCCAGCCGGGCGACAGGGATGAACACTGAAGCTTTCTTT. V usage is TRBV25-1 and J usage is TRBJ1-1; 7 bases align to TRBD1. CDR1 and CDR2 (germline): MGHDK, SYGVNS. Trimming cost V 8 bases and J 0 bases; bases outside gene matches: 6. The CDR3 is 14 amino acids.

This clone was seen a handful of times. This chain uses TRBV4-1 with TRBJ1-1; TRBD1 aligns across 11 bases. Germline V lookup: CDR1 MGHRA, CDR2 YSYEKL. This CDR3 contains 16 residues. V trimming: 4 bases; J trimming: 1 base; junction bases outside the gene matches: 5. CDR3 coding DNA: TGCGCCAGCAGCCGGTCGGACAGGGGGCCGAACACTGAAGCTTTCTTT. It is translated as CASSRSDRGPNTEAFF.

This clone was observed a single time. The V and J genes are TRBV24-1 and TRBJ2-2, with TRBD1 matching 8 bases. This CDR3 has 17 residues. The germline gives CDR1 KGHDR, CDR2 SFDVKD. The junction had 7 bases not matched to a gene; V was cut back by 4 bases and J by 1 base. The CDR3 is CATSEQTGTGNTGELFF. The CDR3 coding sequence is TGTGCCACCAGTGAGCAAACCGGGACAGGGAACACCGGGGAGCTGTTTTTT.

This rearrangement joins TRBV18 to TRBJ1-1, with TRBD1 matching over 8 bases. The V and J ends lost 2 bases and 4 bases, in that order; junction bases with no gene match: 6. Germline assignment: CDR1 KGHSH and CDR2 LQKENI. CDR3 size: 15 residues. CDR3 protein: CASSPSLDRGTEAFF. As DNA, the CDR3 is TGTGCCAGCTCACCAAGCCTTGACAGGGGCACTGAAGCTTTCTTT.

This clone was counted only a few times. This chain connects TRBV11-2 to TRBJ1-6; 7 bases match TRBD1. Germline V gene data show CDR1 as SGHAT and CDR2 as FQNNGV. This CDR3 region has 15 residues. V lost 1 base, J lost 10 bases, and 7 bases stayed unmatched. The CDR3 DNA reads TGTGCCAGCAGCTTAGGTGGCAGGGGGGTGTCACCCCTCCACTTT. This encodes CASSLGGRGVSPLHF.

The chain recombines TRBV7-3 with TRBJ2-5, with 13 nucleotides matching TRBD2. Germline trimming cut 5 bases from V and 5 bases from J; bases unmatched to any gene: 8. This CDR3 is built from 16 residues. CDR1 and CDR2 from the germline V gene are SGHTA and FQGTGA. The CDR3, as DNA: TGTGCCAGCAGCGTGGGACTAGCGGGGACGGAGGAGACCCAGTACTTC. Protein product: CASSVGLAGTEETQYF.

This clone has a single count. The CDR3 nucleotides are TGTGCCAGCAACCCCGCCCGGGACTTCTTTGATGAGCAGTTCTTC. Translated, it gives CASNPARDFFDEQFF. The chain joins TRBV27 to TRBJ2-1; D perhaps matches TRBD2 (6 bases). CDR3 size: 15 residues. Germline V gene sequence: CDR1 MNHEY, CDR2 SMNVEV (reference sequence). V was clipped by 7 bases and J by 8 bases, with 21 bases between them.

V gene TRBV7-9 combines with J gene TRBJ1-3; D is possibly TRBD1 (5 bases). This CDR3 has 11 residues. The V end lost 5 bases, the J end lost 8 bases, and 7 bases lay between the germline ends. Germline V CDR1 and CDR2: SEHNR, FQNEAQ (reference sequence). The CDR3 reads CASSPGYTIYF. The CDR3 DNA reads TGTGCCAGCAGCCCAGGGTACACCATATATTTT.

This clone was seen a single time. The V gene is TRBV3-1 (or the pseudogene TRBV3-2), the J gene TRBJ1-6; no clear D gene. The ends were cut back, 7 bases at V and 8 bases at J, with 15 bases in the middle. Germline V CDR1 and CDR2: LGHDT, YNNKEL (reference sequence). CDR3 length: 14 amino acids. The CDR3 protein is CASTSSGSDSPLHF. CDR3 sequence (DNA): TGTGCCAGCACTAGTTCCGGGAGTGATTCACCCCTCCACTTT.

The chain uses TRBV5-4 and TRBJ2-7; no clear D gene. CDR3 length: 13 residues. V dropped 0 bases and J dropped 0 bases, with 4 bases sitting between them. Germline V CDR1 and CDR2: SGHNT, YYREEE (reference sequence). CDR3 coding DNA: TGTGCCAGCAGCTTGGGGAGCTCCTACGAGCAGTACGTC. Its protein is CASSLGSSYEQYV.

J is TRBJ1-1 and V is TRBV5-1; D unresolved. Germline CDR1 SGHRS, CDR2 YFSETQ. The CDR3 extends over 14 amino acids. V lost 4 bases, J lost 1 base, and 11 bases lay in between. DNA for the CDR3: TGCGCCAGCAGCCCCTCGACACAGAACACTGAAGCTTTCTTT. Amino acids: CASSPSTQNTEAFF.

This rearrangement joins TRBV6-5 to TRBJ2-7, with 11 bases fitting TRBD1. V dropped 2 bases and J dropped 4; count of bases not matched to a gene: 4. Per the germline V gene, CDR1 is MNHEY and CDR2 is SVGAGI. The CDR3 has 15 amino acids. The CDR3 DNA reads as TGTGCCAGCAGTTACGGACAGGGGGCACGTTACGAGCAGTACGTC. It yields the protein CASSYGQGARYEQYV.

The chain links TRBV28 to TRBJ2-2; 9 positions agree with TRBD1. Germline loops: CDR1 MDHEN, CDR2 SYDVKM. This CDR3 comprises 17 residues. Trimming at V came to 0 bases and at J to 6 bases, leaving 8 bases not matched to a gene. The CDR3 loop is CASSLWSLGQGPGELFF. The CDR3 nucleotides read TGTGCCAGCAGTTTATGGTCTTTGGGACAGGGTCCCGGGGAGCTGTTTTTT.

The J gene is TRBJ1-6, the V gene TRBV5-1; 8 bases map to TRBD1. Germline CDR1 SGHRS, CDR2 YFSETQ. The CDR3 sequence is 15 residues long. Trimming at V came to 4 bases and at J to 7 bases, leaving 7 bases not matched to a gene. CDR3 coding DNA: TGCGCCAGCAGCCCTCGACAGGGGTGGAATTCACCCCTCCACTTT. It translates to CASSPRQGWNSPLHF.

V is TRBV6-5 and J is TRBJ1-4; possibly TRBD1 for D (5 bases). This CDR3 has 15 residues. In germline, CDR1 is MNHEY, CDR2 SVGAGI. Deletions cut 5 bases from V and 1 base from J, with 11 bases between. The CDR3 DNA sequence: TGTGCCAGCAGTCCTGGGGGGATAACTAATGAAAAACTGTTTTTT. Protein sequence: CASSPGGITNEKLFF.

The chain is built from TRBV9 and TRBJ2-5; the match to TRBD1 covers 10 bases. CDR3 length: 14 residues. Germline CDR1 SGDLS, CDR2 YYNGEE. Trimming removed 3 bases from V and 4 bases from J; junction bases left unmatched: 3. The CDR3 bases are TGTGCCAGCAGCGGCGGGACAGGGGCAGAGACCCAGTACTTC. It encodes CASSGGTGAETQYF.

V usage is TRBV10-3 and J usage is TRBJ2-1; D possibly corresponds to TRBD2 (5 bases). This CDR3 spans 16 amino acids. Trimming left V 3 bases short and J 0 bases short, with 12 bases between. CDR1 ENHRY and CDR2 SYGVKD come from the germline V gene. For the CDR3, the DNA is TGTGCCATCAGTGACAACGGAGGAAGCTCCTACAATGAGCAGTTCTTC. Translated, it gives CAISDNGGSSYNEQFF.

This rearrangement joins TRBV7-3 to TRBJ1-1; 8 bases align to TRBD1. V shed 5 bases, J shed 5 bases, and the junction held 7 bases outside the gene matches. The CDR3 has 14 residues. Germline CDR1 SGHTA, CDR2 FQGTGA. The CDR3 nucleotides are TGTGCCAGCAGCCCCCGGACAGGGAGTACTGAAGCTTTCTTT. Translated, it gives CASSPRTGSTEAFF.

The rearrangement links TRBV7-8 to TRBJ1-5, with D tentatively TRBD1 (5 bases). V lost 2 bases and J 4 bases, leaving 9 bases between the germline ends. CDR1 is SGHVS and CDR2 is FQNEAQ in the germline V gene. The CDR3 extends over 14 amino acids. This CDR3 is CASSLNGGNQPQHF. CDR3 DNA: TGTGCCAGCAGCTTAAACGGGGGTAATCAGCCCCAGCATTTT.

This sequence joins TRBV7-6 and TRBJ1-1; no definite D call. Germline V gene lookup returns CDR1 SGHVS and CDR2 FNYEAQ. The CDR3 loop spans 13 amino acids. V lost 0 bases, J lost 4 bases, and 6 bases lay in between. In DNA form, the CDR3 reads TGTGCCAGCAGCTTAGCGAGGGTCACTGAAGCTTTCTTT. Translating gives CASSLARVTEAFF.

The chain has TRBV28 and TRBJ1-2, with TRBD1 as a possible D gene (5 bases). Germline CDR1 is MDHEN and CDR2 is SYDVKM. The CDR3 runs to 16 residues. Deletions cut 5 bases from V and 2 bases from J, with 18 bases between. This CDR3 is CASSPPRAGMNYGYTF. The CDR3 coding sequence is TGTGCCAGCAGTCCTCCAAGGGCAGGGATGAACTATGGCTACACCTTC.

The gene calls are TRBV7-9 and TRBJ2-3; 7 nucleotides agree with TRBD1. CDR3 length equals 13 residues. The germline CDR1 and CDR2 sequences are SEHNR and FQNEAQ (reference sequence). The V and J ends lost 6 bases and 4 bases, in that order; junction bases with no gene match: 4. CDR3 DNA: TGTGCCAGCAGGGACGACAGGGCAGATACGCAGTATTTT. This codes for CASRDDRADTQYF.

The V and J genes are TRBV27 and TRBJ2-1; a weak D match, TRBD2 (6 bases). The germline CDR1 and CDR2 sequences are MNHEY and SMNVEV (reference sequence). V was pared by 7 bases and J by 3 bases, with 13 bases between. The CDR3 spans 14 residues. CDR3 loop: CASNPGGNYNEQFF. CDR3 bases: TGTGCCAGCAACCCTGGCGGGAACTACAATGAGCAGTTCTTC.

The V call is TRBV5-1, the J call TRBJ2-7, with D possibly matching TRBD2 (6 bases). The V end lost 0 bases, the J end lost 4 bases, and 17 bases lay between the germline ends. Germline V gene sequence: CDR1 SGHRS, CDR2 YFSETQ. The CDR3 is made up of 16 amino acids. The CDR3 coding sequence is TGCGCCAGCAGCTTGGATAGCGGCCCAAATGGTTACGAGCAGTACGTC. Protein: CASSLDSGPNGYEQYV.